This TCR beta chain was sequenced in a study of cytomegalovirus exposure and HLA in healthy donors. A multiplex PCR was run with 60 Vbeta primers and 13 Jbeta primers. The method was immunoSEQ multiplex PCR; TCRdb's version includes in-frame clones alone and lacks a portion of them. The sample has about 110,000 clones, around two thirds seen once. Of note for this clone: What it recognizes is unknown.

Broader study findings: The majority of CMV-associated TCR beta chains were reported as apparently HLA-restricted in a later analysis. Generally TCR sequences proved uncommon, though certain public TCRs appeared in numerous donors. Information on immune exposure was restricted to one variable (CMV serostatus). The study labeled 150 to 200 TCR beta chains cytomegalovirus-associated.

The CDR3 loop spans 13 amino acids. The germline V and J ends were trimmed by 1 base and 2 bases, with 4 bases remaining between them. Germline loops: CDR1 MGHRA, CDR2 YSYEKL. This TCR was recovered from a man younger than 45 in good health and CMV-seropositive. Sample: PBMCs. The chain uses TRBV4-1 and TRBJ2-3; D is undetermined. CDR3 DNA: TGCGCCAGCAGCCAAGCCTTCACAGATACGCAGTATTTT. Translated: CASSQAFTDTQYF.